This is a list of T cell receptor beta chains from one sample in a study of T-cell memory formation after mild COVID-19. Using its own MiXCR run on the 5' RACE reads, TCRdb lists one record per CDR3 protein. The sample has approximately 250,000 distinct CDR3 sequences, about 17% seen once; the top ten hold roughly a fifth. The sequenced sample consisted of PBMCs or a T cell subset sorted from them (not recorded which). The source is a man aged 18 to 29 who had mild COVID-19 (a few samples of this study predate the infection). Cell type and time point are not known. Both conserved end residues are part of each CDR3. D genes are given only for firm matches. Only some rows state a clone size, as once, few, many or a class for expanded clones.

j_call: TRBJ2-5
v_call: TRBV12-3/TRBV12-4
d_call: .
clone_size: few
cdr3_aa: CASSLPQGSSRETQYF
cdr3_nt: TGTGCCAGCAGTTTACCCCAGGGTAGCTCGCGAGAGACCCAGTACTTC

j_call: TRBJ1-2
v_call: TRBV5-1
d_call: TRBD1
clone_size: few
cdr3_aa: CASSDPGQGARGYTF
cdr3_nt: TGCGCCAGCAGCGACCCGGGACAGGGAGCGCGGGGCTACACCTTC

j_call: TRBJ2-5
v_call: TRBV6-6
d_call: TRBD1
clone_size: few
cdr3_aa: CASRGQDRPRAQYF
cdr3_nt: TGTGCCAGCAGAGGACAGGATCGCCCCCGGGCCCAGTACTTC

j_call: TRBJ2-3
v_call: TRBV5-1
d_call: TRBD2
clone_size: few
cdr3_aa: CASSSGTSANLDTQYF
cdr3_nt: TGCGCCAGCAGCTCTGGGACTAGCGCAAATTTAGATACGCAGTATTTT

j_call: TRBJ2-5
v_call: TRBV6-2/TRBV6-3
d_call: TRBD1
clone_size: few
cdr3_aa: CASPWTGPEETQYF
cdr3_nt: TGTGCCAGCCCATGGACAGGTCCCGAAGAGACCCAGTACTTC

j_call: TRBJ1-2
v_call: TRBV7-9
d_call: .
clone_size: .
cdr3_aa: CASSTGAYGYTF
cdr3_nt: TGTGCCAGCAGCACCGGGGCCTACGGCTACACCTTC

j_call: TRBJ2-3
v_call: TRBV7-3
d_call: .
clone_size: few
cdr3_aa: CASSQIPRDTQYF
cdr3_nt: TGTGCCAGCAGCCAAATCCCCCGGGATACGCAGTATTTT

j_call: TRBJ2-7
v_call: TRBV10-3
d_call: .
clone_size: few
cdr3_aa: CAIVEATRGEQYF
cdr3_nt: TGTGCCATCGTCGAGGCAACTAGAGGCGAGCAGTACTTC

j_call: TRBJ2-2
v_call: TRBV9
d_call: .
clone_size: few
cdr3_aa: CASSVQGRGELFF
cdr3_nt: TGTGCCAGCAGCGTCCAGGGTCGCGGGGAGCTGTTTTTT

j_call: TRBJ2-3
v_call: TRBV6-5
d_call: .
clone_size: few
cdr3_aa: CASSYTPLGTDTQYF
cdr3_nt: TGTGCCAGCAGTTATACGCCCCTAGGAACAGATACGCAGTATTTT

j_call: TRBJ2-7
v_call: TRBV5-1
d_call: .
clone_size: .
cdr3_aa: CASSLVSTSSYEQYF
cdr3_nt: TGCGCCAGCAGCTTGGTCTCGACCAGCTCCTACGAGCAGTACTTC

j_call: TRBJ2-4
v_call: TRBV6-5
d_call: .
clone_size: few
cdr3_aa: CASRSGFRGKNIQYF
cdr3_nt: TGTGCCAGCAGATCAGGGTTTCGGGGCAAAAACATTCAGTACTTC

j_call: TRBJ2-2
v_call: TRBV6-2/TRBV6-3
d_call: .
clone_size: .
cdr3_aa: CASGRANTGELFF
cdr3_nt: TGTGCCAGCGGCAGGGCGAACACCGGGGAGCTGTTTTTT

j_call: TRBJ2-7
v_call: TRBV9
d_call: TRBD1
clone_size: .
cdr3_aa: CASSIGTENYEQYF
cdr3_nt: TGTGCCAGCAGCATAGGGACAGAAAACTACGAGCAGTACTTC

j_call: TRBJ2-7
v_call: TRBV6-1
d_call: .
clone_size: few
cdr3_aa: CASRATETYEQYF
cdr3_nt: TGTGCCAGCAGGGCGACAGAGACATACGAGCAGTACTTC

j_call: TRBJ2-7
v_call: TRBV7-9
d_call: .
clone_size: few
cdr3_aa: CASSFNSGSYEQYF
cdr3_nt: TGTGCCAGCAGCTTCAATAGCGGCTCCTACGAGCAGTACTTC

j_call: TRBJ1-1
v_call: TRBV19
d_call: .
clone_size: .
cdr3_aa: CASSIRRNTEAFF
cdr3_nt: TGTGCCAGTAGTATAAGGAGGAACACTGAAGCTTTCTTT

j_call: TRBJ2-2
v_call: TRBV10-2
d_call: TRBD2
clone_size: few
cdr3_aa: CASSPGLASGELFF
cdr3_nt: TGCGCCAGCAGTCCGGGACTAGCCTCCGGGGAGCTGTTTTTT

j_call: TRBJ1-1
v_call: TRBV20-1
d_call: .
clone_size: few
cdr3_aa: CSASLPHTEAFF
cdr3_nt: TGCAGTGCTAGTTTACCGCACACTGAAGCTTTCTTT

j_call: TRBJ1-2
v_call: TRBV2
d_call: .
clone_size: many
cdr3_aa: CASEGGVYGYTF
cdr3_nt: TGTGCCAGCGAAGGGGGAGTTTATGGCTACACCTTC

j_call: TRBJ2-7
v_call: TRBV7-2
d_call: .
clone_size: few
cdr3_aa: CATSAGPNYEQYF
cdr3_nt: TGTGCCACCTCCGCGGGACCGAACTACGAGCAGTACTTC

j_call: TRBJ1-1
v_call: TRBV7-9
d_call: TRBD1
clone_size: few
cdr3_aa: CASSLAGQGMANTEAFF
cdr3_nt: TGTGCCAGCAGCTTAGCGGGACAGGGGATGGCAAACACTGAAGCTTTCTTT